A single sample is the source of the 26 T cell receptor beta chains below, sequenced in a study of shared clonotypes between healthy human individuals (dated by TCRdb to between 2020 and 2021). Libraries came from the immunoSEQ multiplex PCR assay. Entries here come from immuneACCESS through TCRdb and include only in-frame sequences with V and J called. Some clones fail to appear in such tables; in the studies checked, an unresolved V gene covers under half of the shortfall, and the cause of the remainder is unknown. Across this sample there are roughly 1 million clones, with more than 75% seen only once. The leading ten clones occupy 0.4% to 0.55% of the sample. The sequenced sample consisted of memory CD4+ T cells from PBMCs. The intended sense of this specimen's cell subset or site label: CD45RA-negative fraction. The receptor source for this set is a man aged 18-30 years in good health. Some clones in this sample may be carry-over from other donors' samples.

V is TRBV6-5 and J is TRBJ2-7; weak D call: TRBD1 (6 bases). Trimming pared 0 bases from V and 5 bases from J, leaving 17 bases between. The CDR3 is made up of 16 amino acids. From germline, CDR1 is MNHEY and CDR2 SVGAGI. In nucleotides, the CDR3 is TGTGCCAGCAGTTACTCGACGGCAGGGGTACGGAACGAGCAGTACTTC. Its translation: CASSYSTAGVRNEQYF.

With regard to this clone: This may come from a read error, since a much larger clone is one base off. V gene TRBV7-8 combines with J gene TRBJ2-7; D not certain. The CDR3 contains 11 residues. Trimming took 1 base from V and 4 from J, leaving 2 bases between them. Germline V gives CDR1 SGHVS, CDR2 FQNEAQ. The CDR3 loop reads CASSLDYEQYF. The CDR3 DNA reads TGTGCCAGCAGCTTAGATTACGAGCAGTACTTC.

Note on this clone: With only one base between it and a far larger clone, this is likely a read error. The genes are TRBV5-1 and TRBJ2-7; maybe TRBD2 (7 bases). Trimming stripped 2 bases from V and 2 bases from J, with 11 bases between. This CDR3 is built from 14 residues. Germline CDR1 SGHRS, CDR2 YFSETQ. CDR3 sequence reads: CASSFGEGAYEQYF. CDR3 nucleotide sequence: TGCGCCAGCAGCTTTGGGGAGGGGGCCTACGAGCAGTACTTC. The complete variable domain, with remaining parts taken from reference TRBV5-1 and TRBJ2-7, reads KAGVTQTPRYLIKTRGQQVTLSCSPISGHRSVSWYQQTPGQGLQFLFEYFSETQRNKGNFPGRFSGRQFSNSRSEMNVSTLELGDSALYLCASSFGEGAYEQYFGPGTRLTVT.

The chain links TRBV5-1 to TRBJ1-2, with D tentatively TRBD1 (6 bases). The germline V gene has CDR1 SGHRS and CDR2 YFSETQ. Trimming removed 4 bases at V and 6 bases at J, with 13 bases between. The CDR3 is 13 amino acids. CDR3 DNA: TGCGCCAGCAGCACCGGGACATATGATGGCTACACCTTC. It translates to CASSTGTYDGYTF.

Points on this clone: The same CDR3 also results from other DNA sequences found in this sample. The rearrangement links TRBV7-9 to TRBJ2-5; TRBD1 aligns across 11 bases. Germline V gene lookup returns CDR1 SEHNR and CDR2 FQNEAQ (reference sequence). The ends lost 4 bases at V and 4 bases at J; junction bases unmatched: 2. The CDR3 runs to 14 residues. The CDR3 here is CASSSGQGGETQYF. The CDR3 DNA follows: TGTGCCAGCAGCTCGGGACAGGGGGGAGAGACCCAGTACTTC.

In this sample, this clone turned up a few times. The chain uses TRBV7-2 and TRBJ2-7; TRBD2 matches at 11 bases. This CDR3 is 16 amino acids long. After removal of 3 bases from V and 2 bases from J, the junction contained 6 bases not matched to a gene. CDR1 is SGHTA and CDR2 is FQGNSA in the germline V gene. CDR3 in amino acids: CASSFSGTSGPYEQYF. CDR3 sequence (DNA): TGTGCCAGCAGCTTTTCCGGGACTAGCGGTCCCTACGAGCAGTACTTC.

The rearrangement uses TRBV4-2 and TRBJ2-7; 14 bases align to TRBD2. The CDR3 has 17 amino acids. J lost 5 bases, V lost 4 bases, and 10 bases had no gene match. Germline CDR1 and CDR2: LGHNA and YNFKEQ. CDR3 nucleotide sequence: TGTGCCAGCAGCCTCCTCGGGACTAGCGGGAGTAACGACGAGCAGTACTTC. As protein: CASSLLGTSGSNDEQYF.

The genes are TRBV11-3 and TRBJ2-1, with TRBD2 matching over 7 bases. CDR1 is SGHNT, CDR2 YENEEA, per germline. With V trimmed by 5 bases and J by 4 bases, 17 bases remained unmatched. The CDR3 totals 18 residues. CDR3 sequence: CASSPGGGGAGDYNEQFF. DNA of the CDR3: TGTGCCAGCAGCCCTGGGGGGGGTGGGGCTGGCGATTACAATGAGCAGTTCTTC.

The chain's CDR3 is CASSLPYQETQYF. The CDR3 nucleotides are TGTGCCAGCAGCTTACCCTACCAAGAGACCCAGTACTTC. The genes are TRBV7-9 and TRBJ2-5, with D unclear. The CDR3 covers 13 residues. The V gene lost 2 bases and the J gene lost 0 bases, with 4 bases spanning the gap. Germline CDR1 is SEHNR and CDR2 is FQNEAQ (reference sequence).

V and J are TRBV30 and TRBJ2-5; D unresolved. Deletions cut 4 bases from V and 1 base from J, with 10 bases between. The CDR3 is made up of 13 amino acids. Germline-derived CDR1 and CDR2 are GTSNPN and SVGIG (reference sequence). CDR3 bases: TGTGCCTGGACACGAAGTGCCCAAGAGACCCAGTACTTC. Amino acids: CAWTRSAQETQYF.

The rearrangement uses TRBV5-6 and TRBJ1-1; 7 bases align to TRBD1. CDR3 size: 16 residues. CDR1 and CDR2 (germline): SGHDT, YYEEEE. The trim removed 2 bases at V and 5 bases at J, leaving 12 bases unmatched. The CDR3 sequence: CASSLKGGAGETEAFF. CDR3 DNA sequence: TGTGCCAGCAGCTTAAAAGGGGGCGCAGGGGAGACTGAAGCTTTCTTT.

Concerning this clone itself: This may come from a read error, since a much larger clone is one base off. Other DNA sequences in this sample translate to the same CDR3. V is TRBV2 and J is TRBJ2-3, with 12 positions matching TRBD2. The CDR3 is 15 residues long. Trimming took 6 bases from V and 2 from J; bases not matched to a gene: 3. Germline CDR1 is SNHLY and CDR2 is FYNNEI. As DNA, the CDR3 is TGTGCCAGCAGCGGACTAGCGGGGATCACAGATACGCAGTATTTT. This codes for CASSGLAGITDTQYF. The complete variable domain, with remaining parts taken from reference TRBV2 and TRBJ2-3, reads EPEVTQTPSHQVTQMGQEVILRCVPISNHLYFYWYRQILGQKVEFLVSFYNNEISEKSEIFDDQFSVERPDGSNFTLKIRSTKLEDSAMYFCASSGLAGITDTQYFGPGTRLTVL.

The rearrangement uses TRBV6-5 and TRBJ1-1, with 9 bases aligning to TRBD1. This CDR3 contains 13 residues. Per germline, CDR1 MNHEY and CDR2 SVGAGI. Trimming took 10 bases from V and 2 from J; bases not matched to a gene: 5. This CDR3 reads CATEDRGNTEAFF. The DNA of the CDR3 is TGTGCCACAGAGGACAGGGGCAACACTGAAGCTTTCTTT.

This clone was found once. The chain is built from TRBV4-2 and TRBJ2-2; unclear D gene. Germline V gene lookup returns CDR1 LGHNA and CDR2 YNFKEQ. V was clipped by 3 bases and J by 5 bases, with 10 bases between them. This CDR3 is 14 amino acids long. The CDR3 spells CASSHVGSTGELFF. DNA for the CDR3: TGTGCCAGCAGCCATGTCGGCTCAACCGGGGAGCTGTTTTTT.

V usage is TRBV19 and J usage is TRBJ1-4, with a tentative D call TRBD1 (6 bases). Germline loops: CDR1 LNHDA, CDR2 SQIVND (reference sequence). V lost 7 bases to trimming and J lost 4 bases, with 16 bases between them. This CDR3 has 15 amino acids. The CDR3 region is CASKQGEKGNEKLFF. Written as DNA, the CDR3 is TGTGCCAGTAAACAGGGTGAAAAGGGTAATGAAAAACTGTTTTTT.

Remarks on this clone: Since a much larger clone is just one base distant, this may be a read error. V usage is TRBV7-9 and J usage is TRBJ2-7, with D possibly TRBD1 on 5 matching bases. CDR3 length: 12 amino acids. Germline V CDR1 and CDR2: SEHNR, FQNEAQ (reference sequence). V was trimmed by 5 bases and J by 5 bases, leaving 10 bases between them. CDR3 DNA: TGTGCCAGCAGCCTGTCAGGGAACGAGCAGTACTTC. This sequence encodes CASSLSGNEQYF.

This clone was recorded a few times. The rearrangement joins TRBV19 to TRBJ1-5, with D maybe TRBD1 (5 bases). V lost 7 bases to trimming and J lost 1 base, with 14 bases between them. This CDR3 region has 15 residues. From germline, CDR1 is LNHDA and CDR2 SQIVND (reference sequence). The CDR3 DNA reads as TGTGCCAGTATCCCTGACAGTCGAAGCAATCAGCCCCAGCATTTT. Protein product: CASIPDSRSNQPQHF.

This clone was seen just once. V and J are TRBV14 and TRBJ2-7; D is unclear. The germline V and J ends were trimmed by 1 base and 5 bases, with 9 bases remaining between them. The CDR3 consists of 13 residues. Germline-derived CDR1 and CDR2 are SGHDN and FVKESK. DNA for the CDR3: TGTGCCAGCAGCCAAGTGGCTGGAAACGAGCAGTACTTC. Encoded protein: CASSQVAGNEQYF.

In its sample, this clone was seen a few times. The chain combines TRBV21-1 with TRBJ1-5. TRBV21-1 is recorded as a pseudogene. The CDR3 contains 14 residues. The CDR3 nucleotides read TGTGCCAGCAGCGCAAAGGTACCTAATCAGCCCCAGCATTTT. This encodes CASSAKVPNQPQHF.

CDR3 sequence: CASSPNARDEKLFF. CDR3 nucleotide sequence: TGTGCCAGCTCACCTAATGCCAGGGACGAAAAACTGTTTTTT. The chain employs TRBV18 and TRBJ1-4; a weak D match, TRBD1 (5 bases). Germline loops: CDR1 KGHSH, CDR2 LQKENI. V lost 3 bases and J 8 bases, leaving 13 bases between the germline ends. This CDR3 contains 14 residues.

The V call is TRBV28, the J call TRBJ1-5; a possible D gene is TRBD1 (5 bases). Germline V gene lookup returns CDR1 MDHEN and CDR2 SYDVKM. The CDR3 spans 14 residues. The V end lost 2 bases, the J end lost 6 bases, and 11 bases lay between the germline ends. The CDR3 is CASSLVRDGQPQHF. DNA for the CDR3: TGTGCCAGCAGTTTAGTGAGGGACGGTCAGCCCCAGCATTTT. The full variable domain, completed using reference TRBV28 and TRBJ1-5, is DVKVTQSSRYLVKRTGEKVFLECVQDMDHENMFWYRQDPGLGLRLIYFSYDVKMKEKGDIPEGYSVSREKKERFSLILESASTNQTSMYLCASSLVRDGQPQHFGDGTRLSIL.

This chain joins TRBV7-9 and TRBJ2-1; the match to TRBD2 covers 9 bases. Germline-derived CDR1 and CDR2 are SEHNR and FQNEAQ (reference sequence). After removal of 2 bases from V and 8 bases from J, the junction contained 13 bases not matched to a gene. This CDR3 has 17 amino acids. The CDR3 protein is CASSLTGGGRAEDEQFF. CDR3 sequence (DNA): TGTGCCAGCAGCTTAACTGGTGGCGGGAGGGCCGAGGATGAGCAGTTCTTC.

The chain combines TRBV9 with TRBJ1-5; no clear D. Trimming took 7 bases from V and 0 from J, leaving 11 bases between them. In germline, CDR1 is SGDLS, CDR2 YYNGEE. The CDR3 is 14 residues long. For the CDR3, the DNA is TGTGCCAGCGGCGCCGGGTATAGCAATCAGCCCCAGCATTTT. This encodes CASGAGYSNQPQHF.

This clone turned up a few times. CDR3 sequence: CAWSGVIDQPQHF. The CDR3 bases are TGTGCCTGGAGTGGAGTGATAGATCAGCCCCAGCATTTT. J is TRBJ1-5 and V is TRBV30; D gene unclear. The CDR3 length is 13 residues. Trimming left V 1 base short and J 5 bases short, with 9 bases between. Germline loops: CDR1 GTSNPN, CDR2 SVGIG (reference sequence).

The chain couples TRBV7-2 to TRBJ2-4; D is ambiguous. The CDR3 sequence is 15 residues long. Germline V gene data show CDR1 as SGHTA and CDR2 as FQGNSA. Between the trimmed V and J ends, which lost 5 bases and 4 bases, there was a span of 15 bases. CDR3 in DNA: TGTGCCAGCAGCCCAGACACTAACCGAAAAAACATTCAGTACTTC. This encodes CASSPDTNRKNIQYF.

This clone came up once. Other DNA sequences in the same sample also yield this CDR3. The chain combines TRBV7-9 with TRBJ2-7; 7 nucleotides match TRBD1. The CDR3 runs 14 residues. V shed 4 bases, J shed 4 bases, and the junction held 7 bases outside the gene matches. Germline assignment: CDR1 SEHNR and CDR2 FQNEAQ (reference sequence). CDR3: CASSSTGQVYEQYF. The CDR3 coding sequence is TGTGCCAGCAGCTCCACCGGACAGGTGTACGAGCAGTACTTC.